This T cell receptor (beta chain) was documented in a study of T cell responses to AZD1222 COVID-19 vaccine. CDR1 and CDR2 (germline): LGHDT, YNNKEL (reference sequence). V lost 1 base to trimming and J lost 1 base, with 23 bases between them. The CDR3 spans 21 residues. Generated by immunoSEQ multiplex PCR, the TCRdb table keeps only in-frame clones and is missing some. Among 100,000 to 150,000 clones listed, around 82% were seen once. Here the sequenced sample was peripheral blood, taken on day 0 of AZD1222 vaccination. The chain is built from TRBV3-1 (or the pseudogene TRBV3-2) and TRBJ1-6, with D possibly being TRBD1 (5 bases). The receptor was isolated from an adult in good health. The CDR3 loop is CASSQVGQGRPRGSYNSPLHF. CDR3 nucleotide sequence: TGTGCCAGCAGCCAAGTAGGTCAGGGACGTCCCCGCGGGTCCTATAATTCACCCCTCCACTTT.